This T cell receptor beta chain derives from a study of Ad26.COV2.S vaccination and SARS-CoV-2 variants. Study-wide points: Similar non-spike TCR breadth was observed in recipients of vaccine and of placebo. Substantial breadth was reported for post-vaccination spike-specific CD8+ and CD4+ T cells. Breadth and depth estimates from TCRs may understate total T cell responses.

Concerning this clone itself: The antigen is not known.

Sample treatment: approximately 18 received Ad26.COV2.S at low or high dose, single or two shots; about 5 received placebo; per-sample allocation not given. Specimens were obtained on day 63 following the first vaccine or placebo injection. Repertoires were generated with immunoSEQ multiplex PCR, while TCRdb's copy carries only in-frame clones and drops some. The profile shows about half a million clones, roughly nine tenths of them singletons. This CDR3 is 15 amino acids long. Trimming shortened V by 5 bases and J by 0 bases, and 14 bases separated the two germline ends. Per germline, CDR1 SGHDT and CDR2 YYEEEE.

The J gene is TRBJ2-5, the V gene TRBV5-6, with a tentative D call TRBD1 (6 bases). Sequencing used peripheral blood, obtained in a trial of Ad26.COV2.S vaccine versus placebo. The receptor was isolated from a person aged 18 to 59 who received the Ad26.COV2.S COVID-19 vaccine or a placebo. For the CDR3, the DNA is TGTGCCAGCAGGGCCGGGACAACGTACCAAGAGACCCAGTACTTC. Translated, it gives CASRAGTTYQETQYF.